Listed here are 20 T cell receptor beta chains from one sample, sequenced in a study of Ad26.COV2.S vaccination and SARS-CoV-2 variants (dated by TCRdb to the early 2020s). The receptor library was made with the immunoSEQ multiplex PCR assay. TCRdb took over this immuneACCESS table, retaining in-frame rearrangements with V and J assigned. Such tables are incomplete; in checked studies, under half of the missing clones stem from an unresolved V gene, and the remainder is unexplained. The sample includes about 320,000 clones, with 85% to 90% observed a single time. The ten largest clones add up to 1.5% to 2.5% of the sample. This specimen's treatment or condition label, per the study, means: some 20 received Ad26.COV2.S at low or high dose, single or two shots; several received placebo; per-sample allocation not given. Repertoires of vaccine and placebo recipients were sequenced from samples taken on day 63 after the first injection.

The input for sequencing was peripheral blood, taken in a trial of Ad26.COV2.S vaccine versus placebo. Receptors originate from a person between 18 and 60 years old who received the Ad26.COV2.S COVID-19 vaccine or a placebo.

The V call is TRBV3-1 (or the pseudogene TRBV3-2), the J call TRBJ1-3, with D uncertain. Germline V gene lookup returns CDR1 LGHDT and CDR2 YNNKEL (reference sequence). The CDR3 runs to 15 residues. Trimming pared 5 bases from V and 0 bases from J, leaving 11 bases between. DNA of the CDR3: TGTGCCAGCAGCAGGGCTCGTAGCTCTGGAAACACCATATATTTT. It encodes CASSRARSSGNTIYF.

The chain joins TRBV29-1 to TRBJ2-7; D is perhaps TRBD2 (5 bases). This CDR3 is 12 amino acids long. The V end lost 6 bases, the J end lost 5 bases, and 14 bases lay between the germline ends. CDR1 and CDR2 (germline): SQVTM, ANQGSEA. CDR3 amino acids: CSVARGNNEQYF. The CDR3 nucleotides read TGCAGCGTAGCCAGAGGGAACAACGAGCAGTACTTC.

V is TRBV7-9 and J is TRBJ1-3, with unresolved D. V was pared by 4 bases and J by 0 bases, with 10 bases between. This CDR3 region has 15 residues. Germline values: CDR1 SEHNR, CDR2 FQNEAQ (reference sequence). CDR3 in DNA: TGTGCCAGCAGCTCAGGACGTAACTCTGGAAACACCATATATTTT. Its protein product is CASSSGRNSGNTIYF.

The gene calls are TRBV5-1 and TRBJ1-1; perhaps TRBD1 as D (6 bases). Trimming stripped 1 base from V and 0 bases from J, with 10 bases between. Germline V gene data show CDR1 as SGHRS and CDR2 as YFSETQ. This CDR3 is built from 15 residues. CDR3 DNA: TGCGCCAGCAGCTTGTTTGGGGGGCTGAACACTGAAGCTTTCTTT. The encoded protein is CASSLFGGLNTEAFF.

The V and J genes are TRBV19 and TRBJ2-6; 7 nucleotides align to TRBD1. J was trimmed by 0 bases and V by 8 bases; bases with no gene match: 7. The CDR3 extends over 16 amino acids. Germline-derived CDR1 and CDR2 are LNHDA and SQIVND (reference sequence). DNA for the CDR3: TGTGCCAGTGTTTGGACAGGAGGCTCTGGGGCCAACGTCCTGACTTTC. Protein: CASVWTGGSGANVLTF.

This chain connects TRBV6-2 or TRBV6-3 to TRBJ1-6; D is ambiguous. CDR1 is MNHEY and CDR2 is SVGEGT in the germline V gene. The CDR3 extends over 14 amino acids. The V gene lost 2 bases and the J gene lost 6 bases, with 8 bases spanning the gap. CDR3 region: CASSYVEGNSPLHF. CDR3 nucleotides: TGTGCCAGCAGTTACGTTGAAGGTAATTCACCCCTCCACTTT.

The chain carries TRBV18 and TRBJ1-3, with 7 nucleotides matching TRBD1. Per germline, CDR1 KGHSH and CDR2 LQKENI. The CDR3 length is 16 residues. The V gene end was trimmed by 5 bases and the J gene end by 2 bases; junction bases not matched to a gene: 9. The CDR3 loop reads CASSSGQPTTGNTIYF. In nucleotides, the CDR3 is TGTGCCAGCTCATCGGGACAGCCAACGACTGGAAACACCATATATTTT.

This chain joins TRBV7-9 and TRBJ1-5, with D tentatively TRBD1 (5 bases). V was cut by 5 bases and J by 4 bases, with 12 bases left in between. The CDR3 is made up of 14 amino acids. Per germline, CDR1 SEHNR and CDR2 FQNEAQ (reference sequence). The CDR3 protein is CASSVDSSNQPQHF. The CDR3 DNA reads as TGTGCCAGCAGCGTCGACAGTTCTAATCAGCCCCAGCATTTT.

The rearrangement links TRBV30 to TRBJ2-1; no clear D. The CDR3 length is 12 residues. Deletions cut 0 bases from V and 5 bases from J, with 5 bases between. In germline, CDR1 is GTSNPN, CDR2 SVGIG (reference sequence). The CDR3 loop reads CAWSVWHNEQFF. CDR3 in DNA: TGTGCCTGGAGTGTATGGCACAATGAGCAGTTCTTC.

Points on this clone: Other DNA sequences of this sample code for an identical CDR3. The chain combines TRBV5-1 with TRBJ2-7; D is ambiguous. V gave up 4 bases and J gave up 0 bases, with 8 bases separating them. The CDR3 runs 13 residues. The germline V gene encodes CDR1 SGHRS and CDR2 YFSETQ. In DNA form, the CDR3 reads TGCGCCAGCAGCCCGGCCGGCTCCTACGAGCAGTACTTC. Translation gives CASSPAGSYEQYF.

J is TRBJ1-2 and V is TRBV14, with a tentative D call TRBD1 (5 bases). V was cut by 2 bases and J by 3 bases, with 7 bases left in between. This CDR3 is built from 13 residues. Germline loops: CDR1 SGHDN, CDR2 FVKESK. This CDR3 reads CASSQMTDYGYTF. CDR3 bases: TGTGCCAGCAGCCAAATGACAGACTATGGCTACACCTTC. The whole variable domain, filled in from reference TRBV14 and TRBJ1-2, reads EAGVTQFPSHSVIEKGQTVTLRCDPISGHDNLYWYRRVMGKEIKFLLHFVKESKQDESGMPNNRFLAERTGGTYSTLKVQPAELEDSGVYFCASSQMTDYGYTFGSGTRLTVV.

The chain combines TRBV18 with TRBJ1-2; 9 positions match TRBD1. Looked up from germline, CDR1 is KGHSH and CDR2 is LQKENI. The CDR3 is made up of 16 amino acids. V gave up 2 bases and J gave up 4 bases; unmatched junction bases: 8. The CDR3 spells CASSPGTGGAGYGYTF. The CDR3 DNA follows: TGTGCCAGCTCACCAGGAACAGGGGGCGCGGGCTATGGCTACACCTTC.

The rearrangement joins TRBV29-1 to TRBJ1-1, with unresolved D. Germline V gives CDR1 SQVTM, CDR2 ANQGSEA. CDR3 length: 13 residues. V shed 5 bases and J shed 4 bases, with 14 bases lying between them. The CDR3 sequence is CSVTYPAVTEAFF. The DNA of the CDR3 is TGCAGCGTTACGTACCCAGCGGTCACTGAAGCTTTCTTT.

The chain is built from TRBV11-2 and TRBJ1-4; no clear D. This CDR3 comprises 13 residues. With 1 base removed from V and 6 bases from J, the gap between germline ends came to 6 bases. Germline lookup yields CDR1 SGHAT and CDR2 FQNNGV. CDR3 sequence: CASSLVGYEKLFF. CDR3 in DNA: TGTGCCAGCAGCTTAGTGGGGTATGAAAAACTGTTTTTT.

This clone appeared a single time. The gene calls are TRBV5-4 and TRBJ1-3; no reliable D call. V lost 5 bases, J lost 0 bases, and 21 bases lay in between. The CDR3 consists of 18 residues. Germline V gives CDR1 SGHNT, CDR2 YYREEE (reference sequence). The CDR3 nucleotides read TGTGCCAGCAGTTCCGACAAGGGCTCATATCCCTCTGGAAACACCATATATTTT. It yields the protein CASSSDKGSYPSGNTIYF.

The chain uses TRBV27 and TRBJ2-7, with D tentatively TRBD2 (5 bases). The CDR3 contains 12 residues. V was clipped by 1 base and J by 6 bases, with 7 bases between them. Germline loops: CDR1 MNHEY, CDR2 SMNVEV (reference sequence). This chain's CDR3 is CASSLLRGEQYF. The CDR3 coding sequence is TGTGCCAGCAGTTTATTACGGGGCGAGCAGTACTTC.

The chain has TRBV6-5 and TRBJ1-2; D is unclear. In germline, CDR1 is MNHEY, CDR2 SVGAGI. Trimming pared 7 bases from V and 0 bases from J, leaving 9 bases between. The CDR3 runs 13 residues. The CDR3 region has the DNA TGTGCCAGCAAGGCCAATCCTAACTATGGCTACACCTTC. This codes for CASKANPNYGYTF.

The genes are TRBV7-8 and TRBJ2-5; D is uncertain. Germline V CDR1 and CDR2: SGHVS, FQNEAQ. V lost 5 bases and J 5 bases, leaving 9 bases between the germline ends. This CDR3 spans 12 amino acids. The CDR3 is CASSPIAETQYF. CDR3 nucleotide sequence: TGTGCCAGCAGCCCTATCGCGGAGACCCAGTACTTC. The whole variable domain, filled in from reference TRBV7-8 and TRBJ2-5, reads GAGVSQSPRYKVAKRGQDVALRCDPISGHVSLFWYQQALGQGPEFLTYFQNEAQLDKSGLPSDRFFAERPEGSVSTLKIQRTQQEDSAVYLCASSPIAETQYFGPGTRLLVL.

Written as DNA, the CDR3 is TGTGCCAGCAGCTTCGGCGGGACTGGAAACACCATATATTTT. This encodes CASSFGGTGNTIYF. The genes are TRBV7-2 and TRBJ1-3; D ambiguous. Germline V gene data show CDR1 as SGHTA and CDR2 as FQGNSA. V was clipped by 3 bases and J by 2 bases, with 8 bases between them. The CDR3 has 14 residues.

The V and J genes are TRBV7-9 and TRBJ2-7; weak D call: TRBD1 (5 bases). Deletions cut 5 bases from V and 6 bases from J, with 17 bases between. Germline lookup yields CDR1 SEHNR and CDR2 FQNEAQ (reference sequence). This CDR3 region has 14 residues. CDR3 loop: CASSTTDRLPEQYF. CDR3 sequence (DNA): TGTGCCAGCAGCACTACAGACAGATTGCCCGAGCAGTACTTC.